This TCR beta chain was obtained from a study of CD8+CD57+ T cells in acquired aplastic anemia. Study at large: Quantities of DNA derived from sorted CD4+ and CD8+ cells averaged around 3.2 ug. Roughly 11 million reads were obtained on average for healthy donor CD4+ cells. Study-level points and caveats: Between the patient and control groups, CD8+ Simpson's diversity did not differ significantly. Fewer than 30 shared CD8+ CDR3s appeared highly expressed within patients' immunodominant clones.

This clonotype was found many times. Its antigen is unidentified. V gave up 2 bases and J gave up 6 bases, with 16 bases separating them. Germline CDR1 is LNHDA and CDR2 is SQIVND (reference sequence). This CDR3 spans 15 amino acids. For CDR3 and TCR beta VDJ profiling, genomic DNA was the template used. TCRdb passed the reads through MiXCR, listing each CDR3 protein once. The profile covers about 71,000 distinct CDR3 sequences, with approximately 50% appearing a single time and approximately 8.6% taken by the ten largest. The chain carries TRBV19 and TRBJ1-2, with D unresolved. The sample comprised sorted CD4+, CD8+, or CD8+CD57+ T cells (not recorded which) from PBMCs. This clonotype was sampled from a human donor in good health, serving as a control. The CDR3 DNA is TGTGCCAGTAGTATACCGCCCGGGTTAACAGATGGCTACACCTTC. It translates to CASSIPPGLTDGYTF.